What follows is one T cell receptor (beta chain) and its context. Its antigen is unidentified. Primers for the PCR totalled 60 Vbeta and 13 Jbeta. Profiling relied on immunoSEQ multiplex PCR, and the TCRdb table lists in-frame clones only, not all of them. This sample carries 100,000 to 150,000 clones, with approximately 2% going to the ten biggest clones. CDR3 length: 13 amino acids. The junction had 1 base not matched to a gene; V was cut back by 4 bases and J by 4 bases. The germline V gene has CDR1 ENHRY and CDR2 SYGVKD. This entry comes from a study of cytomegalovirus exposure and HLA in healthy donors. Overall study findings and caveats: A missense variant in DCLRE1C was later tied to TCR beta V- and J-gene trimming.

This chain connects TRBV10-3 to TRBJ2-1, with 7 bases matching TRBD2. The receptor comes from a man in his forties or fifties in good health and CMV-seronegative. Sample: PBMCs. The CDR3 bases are TGTGCCATCAGTGCTAGCGGATACAATGAGCAGTTCTTC. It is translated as CAISASGYNEQFF.